One and the same sample provided the 10 T cell receptor beta chains below, sequenced in a study of blood T cell repertoires in COVID-19. Sequencing used immunoSEQ multiplex PCR; TCRdb keeps in-frame clones, though not all of them. Among 130,000 to 150,000 clones, roughly 83% were seen once, and the ten largest hold under 9.5%. Material: PBMCs or T cells enriched from blood (not recorded which). These receptors were obtained from a man in his forties or fifties who had recovered from COVID-19.

The chain recombines TRBV4-1 with TRBJ1-1; D is ambiguous. Trimming left V 6 bases short and J 3 bases short, with 11 bases between. The V gene's germline CDR1 is MGHRA and CDR2 YSYEKL. This CDR3 has 13 residues. CDR3 residues: CASSLSGDTEAFF. The CDR3 DNA follows: TGCGCCAGCAGTCTGTCCGGGGACACTGAAGCTTTCTTT.

The chain couples TRBV25-1 to TRBJ2-2; a weak D match, TRBD1 (6 bases). The CDR3 is 16 residues long. From germline, CDR1 is MGHDK and CDR2 SYGVNS. Trimming removed 3 bases from V and 5 bases from J, with 16 bases in between. CDR3 DNA: TGTGCCAGCAGTGATCAACAGGGATGGGGAACCGGGGAGCTGTTTTTT. Protein sequence: CASSDQQGWGTGELFF.

The chain has TRBV3-1 (or the pseudogene TRBV3-2) and TRBJ1-1; D ambiguous. V was clipped by 1 base and J by 1 base, with 10 bases between them. Germline V gene sequence: CDR1 LGHDT, CDR2 YNNKEL (reference sequence). The CDR3 is 15 amino acids. The CDR3 loop is CASSQGRQENTEAFF. The CDR3 DNA is TGTGCCAGCAGCCAAGGTCGGCAGGAGAACACTGAAGCTTTCTTT.

The rearrangement links TRBV23-1 to TRBJ1-2, with TRBD1 as a possible D gene (5 bases). TRBV23-1 belongs to the ORF category, with a function that is uncertain. The CDR3 consists of 16 residues. Trimming stripped 3 bases from V and 7 bases from J, with 21 bases between. The CDR3 region is CASSHPRRGVCGGYTF. The CDR3 region has the DNA TGCGCCAGCAGTCATCCCAGACGGGGGGTTTGCGGTGGCTACACCTTC.

This clone appeared a few times. V is TRBV30 and J is TRBJ1-2, with unresolved D. Germline CDR1 reads GTSNPN; CDR2 reads SVGIG (reference sequence). V lost 5 bases and J lost 2, with 6 bases in between. CDR3 length: 11 residues. CDR3: CAWYQNYGYTF. CDR3 DNA: TGTGCCTGGTATCAGAACTATGGCTACACCTTC.

This chain uses TRBV18 with TRBJ2-7; weak D call: TRBD1 (6 bases). Per germline, CDR1 KGHSH and CDR2 LQKENI. The CDR3 runs to 16 residues. Deletions cut 0 bases from V and 0 bases from J, with 12 bases between. The CDR3 region is CASSPPDRPFSYEQYF. CDR3 in DNA: TGTGCCAGCTCACCACCCGACAGGCCCTTCTCCTACGAGCAGTACTTC.

The V gene is TRBV18, the J gene TRBJ2-1; 11 nucleotides line up with TRBD2. The V segment lost 3 bases and the J segment 7 bases; nucleotides outside the gene matches: 2. The length of the CDR3 is 14 residues. The germline gives CDR1 KGHSH, CDR2 LQKENI. CDR3 residues: CASSPGTSGNEQFF. CDR3 nucleotide sequence: TGTGCCAGCTCACCCGGGACTAGCGGAAATGAGCAGTTCTTC.

The J gene is TRBJ2-7, the V gene TRBV5-1; D is ambiguous. V was clipped by 2 bases and J by 2 bases, with 11 bases between them. Germline-derived CDR1 and CDR2 are SGHRS and YFSETQ. The CDR3 is made up of 14 amino acids. Here the CDR3 reads CASSLTYGTYEQYF. DNA of the CDR3: TGCGCCAGCAGCTTAACTTACGGTACCTACGAGCAGTACTTC. Combining the CDR3 with reference TRBV5-1 and TRBJ2-7 gives the whole variable domain KAGVTQTPRYLIKTRGQQVTLSCSPISGHRSVSWYQQTPGQGLQFLFEYFSETQRNKGNFPGRFSGRQFSNSRSEMNVSTLELGDSALYLCASSLTYGTYEQYFGPGTRLTVT.

This sequence joins TRBV29-1 and TRBJ1-1, with 9 nucleotides matching TRBD1. This CDR3 comprises 14 residues. Germline CDR1 and CDR2: SQVTM and ANQGSEA. With V trimmed by 7 bases and J by 1 base, 7 bases remained unmatched. CDR3 in DNA: TGCAGCGCCAGACAGGGGGGGTCGAACACTGAAGCTTTCTTT. Protein product: CSARQGGSNTEAFF.

V usage is TRBV7-2 and J usage is TRBJ1-1; TRBD1 matches 11 bases. The junction had 5 bases not matched to a gene; V was cut back by 2 bases and J by 6 bases. The V gene's germline CDR1 is SGHTA and CDR2 FQGNSA. The CDR3 runs to 15 residues. The chain's CDR3 is CASSLTGQGGAEAFF. CDR3 sequence (DNA): TGTGCCAGCAGCTTAACGGGACAGGGGGGCGCTGAAGCTTTCTTT.